This entry lists 27 T cell receptor beta chains sequenced from one sample in a study of cytomegalovirus exposure and HLA in healthy donors (dated by TCRdb to 2016 to 2017). Library method: the immunoSEQ multiplex PCR assay. The multiplex PCR relied on a mix of 60 forward primers for TCR Vbeta segments and 13 reverse primers for TCR Jbeta segments. Entries here come from immuneACCESS through TCRdb and include only in-frame sequences with V and J called. Some clones fail to appear in such tables; in the studies checked, an unresolved V gene covers under half of the shortfall, and the cause of the remainder is unknown. The sample table records roughly 190,000 clones; about 80% of these occur just once. 10% of the sample rests with the top ten. Source material: PBMCs. Every receptor here comes from a woman between 45 and 60 years old in good health and CMV-seropositive.

A note on this clone: A read error is likely here: a far larger clone is one base away. This chain links TRBV10-2 with TRBJ1-1; TRBD1 matches 7 bases. J gave up 1 base and V 4 bases, and 0 bases lay outside the gene matches. Per the germline V gene, CDR1 is WSHSY and CDR2 is SAAADI. This CDR3 spans 13 amino acids. The CDR3 region has the DNA TGCGCCAGCAGTGGACAGGGGAACACTGAAGCTTTCTTT. It yields the protein CASSGQGNTEAFF.

In regard to this clone: A read error may account for a junction end that differs from germline. This chain connects TRBV5-4 to TRBJ2-2; TRBD1 aligns across 10 bases. The CDR3 consists of 15 residues. The germline V gene has CDR1 SGHNT and CDR2 YYREEE (reference sequence). The CDR3 region is CASSQGQGNAGELFF. The DNA for the CDR3 is TGTGCCAGCAGCCAGGGACAGGGGAACGCCGGGGAGCTGTTTTTT.

This chain joins TRBV23-1 and TRBJ1-6; D is possibly TRBD1 (5 bases). TRBV23-1 is flagged as an ORF with uncertain function. V dropped 9 bases and J dropped 9 bases, with 18 bases sitting between them. The CDR3 runs 14 residues. The CDR3 loop is CARFPGRVGSPLHF. The CDR3, as DNA: TGCGCCAGATTCCCAGGCAGGGTGGGTTCACCCCTCCACTTT.

This clone was found a few times. The V call is TRBV7-6, the J call TRBJ2-1, with 8 nucleotides matching TRBD2. The junction had 6 bases not matched to a gene; V was cut back by 5 bases and J by 6 bases. The CDR3 totals 14 residues. CDR1 SGHVS and CDR2 FNYEAQ come from the germline V gene. The CDR3, as DNA: TGTGCCAGCAGCCCTAGCGGGTCCGTCAATGAGCAGTTCTTC. Its protein product is CASSPSGSVNEQFF.

This clone appeared once. The rearrangement links TRBV10-2 to TRBJ1-2; possibly TRBD1 for D (5 bases). The germline V gene encodes CDR1 WSHSY and CDR2 SAAADI. Trimming took 5 bases from V and 5 from J, leaving 15 bases between them. The CDR3 runs 14 residues. The CDR3 DNA sequence: TGCGCCAGCAGTTCGCAGGGCCCCTCTTATGGCTACACCTTC. As protein: CASSSQGPSYGYTF.

This clone was observed once. CDR3 sequence reads: CASSLGTGAGDKQYF. DNA for the CDR3: TGTGCCAGCAGCTTAGGAACCGGGGCAGGGGACAAGCAGTACTTC. This chain joins TRBV11-3 and TRBJ2-7; D possibly corresponds to TRBD1 (6 bases). V lost 1 base to trimming and J lost 8 bases, with 18 bases between them. The CDR3 contains 15 residues. Germline V gene lookup returns CDR1 SGHNT and CDR2 YENEEA.

This sequence joins TRBV19 and TRBJ1-2; D call uncertain. The CDR3 has 13 residues. Germline V gives CDR1 LNHDA, CDR2 SQIVND (reference sequence). The germline V and J ends were trimmed by 6 bases and 4 bases, with 12 bases remaining between them. The CDR3 coding sequence is TGTGCCAGTAGGTCCGCGGCGGGCTATGGCTACACCTTC. The encoded protein is CASRSAAGYGYTF.

The J gene is TRBJ1-1, the V gene TRBV11-2, with TRBD1 matching 9 bases. The CDR3 covers 16 residues. Germline V gene lookup returns CDR1 SGHAT and CDR2 FQNNGV. The V gene end was trimmed by 5 bases and the J gene end by 4 bases; junction bases not matched to a gene: 11. For the CDR3, the DNA is TGTGCCAGCAGCCTCGGGACAGGGAGCATGAGCACTGAAGCTTTCTTT. The encoded protein is CASSLGTGSMSTEAFF.

Worth noting for this clone: Other DNA variants within this sample encode the same CDR3. The chain recombines TRBV11-2 with TRBJ2-5, with a possible D match to TRBD1 (5 bases). Trimming stripped 4 bases from V and 5 bases from J, with 5 bases between. The CDR3 is 11 residues long. CDR1 and CDR2 (germline): SGHAT, FQNNGV. The DNA for the CDR3 is TGTGCCAGCAGCTACAGGGAGACCCAGTACTTC. Protein product: CASSYRETQYF.

The chain carries TRBV6-4 and TRBJ1-5; D unresolved. Germline V CDR1 and CDR2: MRHNA, SNTAGT. Trimming removed 4 bases at V and 6 bases at J, with 10 bases between. The CDR3 is 13 amino acids. CDR3 protein: CASSVEGGQPQHF. CDR3 nucleotides: TGTGCCAGCAGTGTAGAGGGAGGTCAGCCCCAGCATTTT.

V and J are TRBV11-2 and TRBJ2-2; no clear D gene. The CDR3 has 13 amino acids. CDR1 is SGHAT and CDR2 is FQNNGV in the germline V gene. V was cut by 4 bases and J by 3 bases, with 6 bases left in between. DNA of the CDR3: TGTGCCAGCAGCTCAGGCCACACCGGGGAGCTGTTTTTT. Translating gives CASSSGHTGELFF. The full variable domain, in which reference TRBV11-2 and TRBJ2-2 provide the parts outside the CDR3, is EAGVAQSPRYKIIEKRQSVAFWCNPISGHATLYWYQQILGQGPKLLIQFQNNGVVDDSQLPKDRFSAERLKGVDSTLKIQPAKLEDSAVYLCASSSGHTGELFFGEGSRLTVL.

The chain couples TRBV27 to TRBJ2-5; TRBD1 aligns across 7 bases. Trimming at V came to 6 bases and at J to 5 bases, leaving 6 bases not matched to a gene. Germline V gene sequence: CDR1 MNHEY, CDR2 SMNVEV (reference sequence). The CDR3 runs to 13 residues. This CDR3 is CASRQTGTETQYF. The CDR3 coding sequence is TGTGCCAGCAGGCAGACAGGGACGGAGACCCAGTACTTC.

The chain uses TRBV4-3 and TRBJ1-4; D call uncertain. The germline V gene encodes CDR1 LGHNA and CDR2 YSLEER. Trimming pared 0 bases from V and 7 bases from J, leaving 9 bases between. The CDR3 length is 14 residues. The DNA of the CDR3 is TGCGCCAGCAGCCAAGACATCCAGCGTGAAAAACTGTTTTTT. Residues: CASSQDIQREKLFF.

The chain has TRBV18 and TRBJ1-2; the D gene is possibly TRBD1 (5 bases). Trimming took off 6 bases at V and 3 bases at J, with 11 bases between the two ends. This CDR3 contains 13 residues. Germline V gene lookup returns CDR1 KGHSH and CDR2 LQKENI. The CDR3 DNA reads as TGTGCCAGCTCGCTTCAAGGGGACTATGGCTACACCTTC. This codes for CASSLQGDYGYTF.

The chain employs TRBV11-2 and TRBJ1-1; D is unresolved. Trimming pared 0 bases from V and 10 bases from J, leaving 15 bases between. The CDR3 runs to 14 residues. Germline lookup yields CDR1 SGHAT and CDR2 FQNNGV. CDR3 in amino acids: CASSLDIEVALAFF. CDR3 DNA sequence: TGTGCCAGCAGCTTAGATATAGAGGTGGCGTTAGCTTTCTTT.

This sequence joins TRBV28 and TRBJ1-6; D call uncertain. CDR1 and CDR2 from the germline V gene are MDHEN and SYDVKM. V was clipped by 3 bases and J by 7 bases, with 4 bases between them. The CDR3 covers 12 residues. The CDR3 loop reads CASSFENSPLHF. CDR3 DNA sequence: TGTGCCAGCAGTTTCGAGAATTCACCCCTCCACTTT. Looking up the rest from reference TRBV28 and TRBJ1-6 gives the full variable domain: DVKVTQSSRYLVKRTGEKVFLECVQDMDHENMFWYRQDPGLGLRLIYFSYDVKMKEKGDIPEGYSVSREKKERFSLILESASTNQTSMYLCASSFENSPLHFGNGTRLTVT.

This clone came up a few times. The CDR3 reads CASSANTGTGLNEQFF. As DNA, the CDR3 is TGTGCCAGCAGCGCAAATACCGGGACAGGGTTGAATGAGCAGTTCTTC. The chain is built from TRBV9 and TRBJ2-1; 9 bases line up with TRBD1. From germline, CDR1 is SGDLS and CDR2 YYNGEE. V trimming: 3 bases; J trimming: 7 bases; junction bases outside the gene matches: 11. The CDR3 runs to 16 residues. The variable domain in full, completed from reference TRBV9 and TRBJ2-1, reads DSGVTQTPKHLITATGQRVTLRCSPRSGDLSVYWYQQSLDQGLQFLIQYYNGEERAKGNILERFSAQQFPDLHSELNLSSLELGDSALYFCASSANTGTGLNEQFFGPGTRLTVL.

The chain uses TRBV7-6 and TRBJ2-2, with TRBD1 as a possible D gene (5 bases). The CDR3 has 16 amino acids. Germline CDR1 and CDR2: SGHVS and FNYEAQ. The V gene lost 1 base and the J gene lost 1 base, with 10 bases spanning the gap. CDR3 sequence reads: CASSLGVRENTGELFF. The CDR3 DNA reads as TGTGCCAGCAGCTTAGGGGTCAGGGAGAACACCGGGGAGCTGTTTTTT.

This clone occurred once. The chain couples TRBV5-5 to TRBJ1-2; the match to TRBD1 covers 10 bases. The CDR3 length is 14 residues. Germline values: CDR1 SGHKS, CDR2 YYEKEE (reference sequence). V dropped 2 bases and J dropped 6; count of bases not matched to a gene: 4. The CDR3 nucleotides are TGTGCCAGCAGCTTCGGGACAGGGGACGATGGCTACACCTTC. Encoded protein: CASSFGTGDDGYTF.

This clone was picked up one time. The chain carries TRBV6-1 and TRBJ1-2, with a tentative D call TRBD1 (6 bases). Trimming took off 6 bases at V and 3 bases at J, with 11 bases between the two ends. Per germline, CDR1 MNHNS and CDR2 SASEGT. This CDR3 contains 13 residues. DNA of the CDR3: TGTGCCAGCAGCCCCGGGACATACTATGGCTACACCTTC. It encodes CASSPGTYYGYTF.

This chain joins TRBV9 and TRBJ2-3; 13 bases are a match to TRBD2. With 4 bases clipped from V and 1 base from J, the junction kept 3 bases outside the gene matches. The CDR3 length is 16 residues. Germline CDR1 SGDLS, CDR2 YYNGEE. The CDR3 loop reads CASSTGLAGGTDTQYF. The CDR3 DNA reads as TGTGCCAGCAGCACCGGACTAGCGGGGGGCACAGATACGCAGTATTTT. Variable domain in full (rest from reference TRBV9 and TRBJ2-3): DSGVTQTPKHLITATGQRVTLRCSPRSGDLSVYWYQQSLDQGLQFLIQYYNGEERAKGNILERFSAQQFPDLHSELNLSSLELGDSALYFCASSTGLAGGTDTQYFGPGTRLTVL.

The chain carries TRBV28 and TRBJ1-5; D is perhaps TRBD1 (6 bases). Germline CDR1 and CDR2: MDHEN and SYDVKM. The V gene lost 7 bases and the J gene lost 4 bases, with 20 bases spanning the gap. The length of the CDR3 is 16 residues. For the CDR3, the DNA is TGTGCCAGCAATACACCGGACAGACTACTAAATCAGCCCCAGCATTTT. It is translated as CASNTPDRLLNQPQHF. The full variable domain, with the rest looked up from reference TRBV28 and TRBJ1-5, is DVKVTQSSRYLVKRTGEKVFLECVQDMDHENMFWYRQDPGLGLRLIYFSYDVKMKEKGDIPEGYSVSREKKERFSLILESASTNQTSMYLCASNTPDRLLNQPQHFGDGTRLSIL.

The chain combines TRBV7-2 with TRBJ1-5, with D tentatively TRBD1 (6 bases). Looked up from germline, CDR1 is SGHTA and CDR2 is FQGNSA. This CDR3 has 15 amino acids. The germline V and J ends were trimmed by 1 base and 5 bases, with 12 bases remaining between them. The DNA of the CDR3 is TGTGCCAGCAGCTTAGACAGGGAATCGTATCAGCCCCAGCATTTT. Translating it yields CASSLDRESYQPQHF.

V gene TRBV7-3 combines with J gene TRBJ2-1; D perhaps matches TRBD2 (6 bases). Per the germline V gene, CDR1 is SGHTA and CDR2 is FQGTGA. The CDR3 is 13 residues long. Trimming took 2 bases from V and 10 from J, leaving 12 bases between them. The CDR3 sequence is CASSLVAGPEQFF. The CDR3 DNA reads TGTGCCAGCAGCTTAGTTGCGGGACCGGAGCAGTTCTTC. Full variable domain (rest looked up from reference TRBV7-3 and TRBJ2-1): GAGVSQTPSNKVTEKGKYVELRCDPISGHTALYWYRQSLGQGPEFLIYFQGTGAADDSGLPNDRFFAVRPEGSVSTLKIQRTERGDSAVYLCASSLVAGPEQFFGPGTRLTVL.

CDR3 sequence (DNA): TGTGCCAGCAGTGAACATAGCAATCAGCCCCAGCATTTT. Encoded protein: CASSEHSNQPQHF. This chain joins TRBV6-1 and TRBJ1-5; D not certain. The CDR3 totals 13 residues. Trimming stripped 2 bases from V and 0 bases from J, with 2 bases between. The germline CDR1 and CDR2 sequences are MNHNS and SASEGT.

V is TRBV6-1 and J is TRBJ2-7, with D maybe TRBD2 (6 bases). The germline V gene has CDR1 MNHNS and CDR2 SASEGT. The CDR3 is 14 residues long. V lost 7 bases, J lost 2 bases, and 15 bases lay in between. The CDR3: CASKSGQVAYEQYF. The CDR3 nucleotides read TGTGCCAGCAAGAGCGGGCAGGTTGCCTACGAGCAGTACTTC.

The genes are TRBV6-6 and TRBJ2-1; TRBD2 is a possible D gene (6 bases). This CDR3 is built from 15 residues. Trimming removed 2 bases from V and 8 bases from J, with 16 bases in between. Germline CDR1 MNHNY, CDR2 SVGAGI (reference sequence). The CDR3 DNA reads as TGTGCCAGCAGTTACCAGGGACTCATCGTCGATGAGCAGTTCTTC. This gives the protein CASSYQGLIVDEQFF.